The following is a T cell receptor beta chain sequence with its context. CDR1 LNHDA and CDR2 SQIVND come from the germline V gene (reference sequence). Trimming took off 2 bases at V and 4 bases at J, with 11 bases between the two ends. CDR3 length: 14 amino acids. The sample originates from a study of long-term antiretroviral therapy in people with HIV. The assay, immunoSEQ v3.0, was run at survey level. TCRdb's copy holds only in-frame clones and misses some; the assay was immunoSEQ multiplex PCR. The data contain about 28,000 clones, roughly 90% of them seen just once; the ten biggest clones take up approximately 0.99%.

The material was unsorted PBMCs, obtained 2 years after starting antiretroviral therapy. The sequence came from a middle-aged man with HIV. The rearrangement links TRBV19 to TRBJ2-5, with D possibly TRBD2 on 6 matching bases. CDR3 DNA sequence: TGTGCCAGTAGTATAAGGGAGGCGGGAGAGACCCAGTACTTC. This encodes CASSIREAGETQYF. Full variable domain (outside the CDR3, taken from reference TRBV19 and TRBJ2-5): DGGITQSPKYLFRKEGQNVTLSCEQNLNHDAMYWYRQDPGQGLRLIYYSQIVNDFQKGDIAEGYSVSREKKESFPLTVTSAQKNPTAFYLCASSIREAGETQYFGPGTRLLVL.